The 26 T cell receptor beta chains below all came from one sample that was sequenced in a study of PD-1 blockade in classical Hodgkin lymphoma. Assay: immunoSEQ multiplex PCR; the TCRdb copy retains only in-frame clones and omits some. This table holds tens of thousands of clones, around nine tenths found once. Relapse after autologous stem cell transplantation occurred in every patient, and brentuximab vedotin exposure varied. This specimen consisted of peripheral blood mononuclear cells (PBMCs), obtained at baseline. All receptors derive from a human donor with classical Hodgkin lymphoma.

J is TRBJ2-1 and V is TRBV28; D unclear. The V gene lost 2 bases and the J gene lost 0 bases, with 5 bases spanning the gap. Per the germline V gene, CDR1 is MDHEN and CDR2 is SYDVKM. There are 14 residues in the CDR3. The chain's CDR3 is CASSLDFSYNEQFF. CDR3 DNA sequence: TGTGCCAGCAGTTTAGACTTCTCCTACAATGAGCAGTTCTTC.

The chain combines TRBV11-2 with TRBJ2-1; 9 bases map to TRBD2. The CDR3 is 16 residues long. Germline V CDR1 and CDR2: SGHAT, FQNNGV. J was trimmed by 8 bases and V by 5 bases; bases with no gene match: 13. The CDR3 DNA is TGTGCCAGCAGCCCCGGGCTTAGCGGGGGACACGATGAGCAGTTCTTC. Translated, it gives CASSPGLSGGHDEQFF.

V gene TRBV19 combines with J gene TRBJ1-2; D is uncertain. The CDR3 runs to 13 residues. Germline V gene lookup returns CDR1 LNHDA and CDR2 SQIVND (reference sequence). V was clipped by 3 bases and J by 4 bases, with 9 bases between them. The CDR3 region has the DNA TGTGCCAGTAGTATGGCGGCTTCCTATGGCTACACCTTC. Translation: CASSMAASYGYTF.

The V and J genes are TRBV4-1 and TRBJ2-1, with D possibly being TRBD2 (7 bases). The CDR3 runs to 16 residues. The ends were cut back, 0 bases at V and 0 bases at J, with 9 bases in the middle. Germline assignment: CDR1 MGHRA and CDR2 YSYEKL. In nucleotides, the CDR3 is TGCGCCAGCAGCCAAGAGCGGGGGCCCTCCTACAATGAGCAGTTCTTC. Translating it yields CASSQERGPSYNEQFF.

The chain combines TRBV5-6 with TRBJ2-1, with 8 bases matching TRBD2. The V segment lost 3 bases and the J segment 5 bases; nucleotides outside the gene matches: 19. Germline CDR1 reads SGHDT; CDR2 reads YYEEEE. This CDR3 has 19 amino acids. The CDR3: CASSWGLGLGGAGDNEQFF. CDR3 nucleotide sequence: TGTGCCAGCAGCTGGGGGCTGGGACTAGGGGGGGCCGGGGACAATGAGCAGTTCTTC. The full variable domain, in which reference TRBV5-6 and TRBJ2-1 provide the parts outside the CDR3, is DAGVTQSPTHLIKTRGQQVTLRCSPKSGHDTVSWYQQALGQGPQFIFQYYEEEERQRGNFPDRFSGHQFPNYSSELNVNALLLGDSALYLCASSWGLGLGGAGDNEQFFGPGTRLTVL.

V gene TRBV5-6 combines with J gene TRBJ1-1; D remains unclear. Between the trimmed V and J ends, which lost 2 bases and 2 bases, there was a span of 13 bases. The CDR3 consists of 15 residues. Germline values: CDR1 SGHDT, CDR2 YYEEEE. DNA for the CDR3: TGTGCCAGCAGCTTAAGCAGGCGGGGAAACACTGAAGCTTTCTTT. Translating gives CASSLSRRGNTEAFF.

This chain joins TRBV7-8 and TRBJ2-7, with 12 nucleotides matching TRBD2. Germline CDR1 reads SGHVS; CDR2 reads FQNEAQ. This CDR3 comprises 17 residues. V gave up 3 bases and J gave up 2 bases; unmatched junction bases: 8. The CDR3, as DNA: TGTGCCAGCAGCTTTACCGGACTAGCGGGATTTACCTACGAGCAGTACTTC. Translation gives CASSFTGLAGFTYEQYF.

The chain uses TRBV19 and TRBJ2-7, with D perhaps TRBD1 (6 bases). Per the germline V gene, CDR1 is LNHDA and CDR2 is SQIVND (reference sequence). V was cut by 6 bases and J by 1 base, with 13 bases left in between. The CDR3 has 14 residues. CDR3 nucleotide sequence: TGTGCCAGTAGCCGGACAGCCGCGTCCTACGAGCAGTACTTC. It codes for CASSRTAASYEQYF.

The chain recombines TRBV5-1 with TRBJ2-2; 9 nucleotides align to TRBD1. J gave up 6 bases and V 2 bases, and 8 bases lay outside the gene matches. Germline lookup yields CDR1 SGHRS and CDR2 YFSETQ. The CDR3 runs 16 residues. The CDR3: CASSFSGTGYPGELFF. DNA for the CDR3: TGCGCCAGCAGCTTCTCCGGGACAGGGTATCCCGGGGAGCTGTTTTTT.

The V gene is TRBV2, the J gene TRBJ2-1; tentatively, D is TRBD1 or TRBD2 (5 bases each). V gave up 8 bases and J gave up 3 bases, with 11 bases separating them. Germline values: CDR1 SNHLY, CDR2 FYNNEI. This CDR3 has 13 amino acids. DNA of the CDR3: TGTGCCAGCGCAGCGGACAACTACAATGAGCAGTTCTTC. Protein: CASAADNYNEQFF.

This rearrangement joins TRBV15 to TRBJ2-5; 7 nucleotides align to TRBD2. The germline V gene encodes CDR1 LNHNV and CDR2 YYDKDF (reference sequence). This CDR3 contains 15 residues. V lost 0 bases and J lost 1; bases outside the gene matches: 2. The chain's CDR3 is CATSRDLAAQETQYF. DNA for the CDR3: TGTGCCACCAGCAGAGATCTAGCGGCCCAAGAGACCCAGTACTTC.

The chain carries TRBV7-2 and TRBJ1-1, with D hard to call. V was clipped by 2 bases and J by 5 bases, with 12 bases between them. Per the germline V gene, CDR1 is SGHTA and CDR2 is FQGNSA. CDR3 length: 14 amino acids. CDR3 amino acids: CASSLLTAGTEAFF. The CDR3 bases are TGTGCCAGCAGCTTATTGACGGCAGGAACTGAAGCTTTCTTT.

The chain joins TRBV27 to TRBJ2-1, with D unclear. Trimming stripped 3 bases from V and 5 bases from J, with 8 bases between. Looked up from germline, CDR1 is MNHEY and CDR2 is SMNVEV (reference sequence). The CDR3 covers 13 residues. In DNA, the CDR3 is TGTGCCAGCAGTTTTCGCCACGACAATGAGCAGTTCTTC. Translated, it gives CASSFRHDNEQFF.

The sample holds one count of this clone. V is TRBV6-1 and J is TRBJ1-1; TRBD1 is a possible D gene (5 bases). Germline CDR1 and CDR2: MNHNS and SASEGT. The CDR3 is 14 residues long. The ends were cut back, 7 bases at V and 1 base at J, with 13 bases in the middle. The CDR3 region has the DNA TGTGCCAGCACCCTACTGGGGGAGAACACTGAAGCTTTCTTT. This sequence encodes CASTLLGENTEAFF.

The genes are TRBV2 and TRBJ2-6; D perhaps matches TRBD2 (7 bases). Looked up from germline, CDR1 is SNHLY and CDR2 is FYNNEI. Trimming stripped 3 bases from V and 0 bases from J, with 18 bases between. The CDR3 totals 19 residues. Written as DNA, the CDR3 is TGTGCCAGCAGTGACAGGGGTGCGGGGGACCGCTCTGGGGCCAACGTCCTGACTTTC. Its protein is CASSDRGAGDRSGANVLTF.

The rearrangement links TRBV6-5 to TRBJ1-4, with unresolved D. The CDR3 has 14 residues. Trimming took 6 bases from V and 5 from J, leaving 13 bases between them. Germline CDR1 is MNHEY and CDR2 is SVGAGI. Here the CDR3 DNA reads TGTGCCAGCAGCCAAGAAGGCGGGAATGAAAAACTGTTTTTT. Translation gives CASSQEGGNEKLFF.

This clone was seen just once. The chain has TRBV19 and TRBJ1-1; a weak D match, TRBD1 (6 bases). V lost 3 bases to trimming and J lost 4 bases, with 9 bases between them. This CDR3 region has 13 residues. Germline V gene lookup returns CDR1 LNHDA and CDR2 SQIVND (reference sequence). CDR3 nucleotides: TGTGCCAGTAGTATCGGGGGGCCCACTGAAGCTTTCTTT. Amino acids: CASSIGGPTEAFF. Using reference TRBV19 and TRBJ1-1 for the parts outside the CDR3, the full variable domain is DGGITQSPKYLFRKEGQNVTLSCEQNLNHDAMYWYRQDPGQGLRLIYYSQIVNDFQKGDIAEGYSVSREKKESFPLTVTSAQKNPTAFYLCASSIGGPTEAFFGQGTRLTVV.

The chain has TRBV9 and TRBJ1-2, with D unresolved. The length of the CDR3 is 13 residues. V lost 0 bases to trimming and J lost 8 bases, with 11 bases between them. Germline V gene lookup returns CDR1 SGDLS and CDR2 YYNGEE. The CDR3 bases are TGTGCCAGCAGCGTAGCCATTTTCGGGGGCTACACCTTC. Its translation is CASSVAIFGGYTF.

This chain links TRBV11-2 with TRBJ2-1; 12 positions agree with TRBD2. The V gene end was trimmed by 3 bases and the J gene end by 5 bases; junction bases not matched to a gene: 5. Germline assignment: CDR1 SGHAT and CDR2 FQNNGV. The CDR3 loop spans 16 amino acids. This chain's CDR3 is CASSLRLAGADNEQFF. The CDR3 nucleotides read TGTGCCAGCAGCTTGAGACTAGCGGGAGCCGACAATGAGCAGTTCTTC.

The chain joins TRBV7-2 to TRBJ2-1, with 9 bases fitting TRBD1. The germline gives CDR1 SGHTA, CDR2 FQGNSA. Unmatched junction bases numbered 6, after V lost 5 bases and J lost 4 bases. The CDR3 runs to 15 residues. The CDR3 loop reads CASSTRDREYNEQFF. The CDR3 coding sequence is TGTGCCAGCAGCACTCGGGACAGGGAGTACAATGAGCAGTTCTTC. Based on the CDR3 plus reference TRBV7-2 and TRBJ2-1, the full variable domain is GAGVSQSPSNKVTEKGKDVELRCDPISGHTALYWYRQSLGQGLEFLIYFQGNSAPDKSGLPSDRFSAERTGGSVSTLTIQRTQQEDSAVYLCASSTRDREYNEQFFGPGTRLTVL.

This clone was seen once. The V call is TRBV5-1, the J call TRBJ2-1, with TRBD2 matching 9 bases. From germline, CDR1 is SGHRS and CDR2 YFSETQ. V was pared by 5 bases and J by 4 bases, with 13 bases of the junction left unmatched. The CDR3 covers 17 residues. CDR3 sequence: CASRAGTSIGLYNEQFF. CDR3 nucleotide sequence: TGCGCCAGCAGGGCGGGGACTAGCATCGGATTATACAATGAGCAGTTCTTC.

The rearrangement uses TRBV5-4 and TRBJ2-3; 10 nucleotides agree with TRBD2. The CDR3 runs 17 residues. CDR1 and CDR2 from the germline V gene are SGHNT and YYREEE (reference sequence). Unmatched junction bases numbered 8, after V lost 1 base and J lost 3 bases. The CDR3 region is CASSLFLAGVGTDTQYF. The DNA for the CDR3 is TGTGCCAGCAGCTTGTTTCTAGCGGGAGTGGGAACAGATACGCAGTATTTT.

The gene calls are TRBV7-8 and TRBJ2-7; TRBD1 agrees at 8 bases. V dropped 3 bases and J dropped 4; count of bases not matched to a gene: 5. Germline V gene lookup returns CDR1 SGHVS and CDR2 FQNEAQ. The CDR3 consists of 14 residues. CDR3 residues: CASSLRDRRYEQYF. The CDR3 bases are TGTGCCAGCAGCTTGCGGGACAGGCGGTACGAGCAGTACTTC. Together with reference TRBV7-8 and TRBJ2-7, the CDR3 gives the full variable domain: GAGVSQSPRYKVAKRGQDVALRCDPISGHVSLFWYQQALGQGPEFLTYFQNEAQLDKSGLPSDRFFAERPEGSVSTLKIQRTQQEDSAVYLCASSLRDRRYEQYFGPGTRLTVT.

The CDR3 DNA reads as TGTGCCAGCAGCAAAGGTGGGGACAGGGAGATTAGGACTATCTCCTACGAGCAGTACTTC. Its translation is CASSKGGDREIRTISYEQYF. The chain recombines TRBV21-1 with TRBJ2-7; the table gives TRBD1 as D, unverified against the DNA. TRBV21-1 is assigned pseudogene status. The CDR3 runs 20 residues.

J is TRBJ2-1 and V is TRBV18; 8 bases line up with TRBD2. The junction had 9 bases not matched to a gene; V was cut back by 2 bases and J by 6 bases. The germline V gene encodes CDR1 KGHSH and CDR2 LQKENI. The CDR3 is 16 amino acids. The DNA for the CDR3 is TGTGCCAGCTCACCATCACGGGGGACTAGTTTCAATGAGCAGTTCTTC. Protein: CASSPSRGTSFNEQFF. Filled out from reference TRBV18 and TRBJ2-1, the complete variable domain reads NAGVMQNPRHLVRRRGQEARLRCSPMKGHSHVYWYRQLPEEGLKFMVYLQKENIIDESGMPKERFSAEFPKEGPSILRIQQVVRGDSAAYFCASSPSRGTSFNEQFFGPGTRLTVL.

The V and J genes are TRBV9 and TRBJ2-3; D may be TRBD1 (5 bases). The V end was cut by 1 base, the J end by 2 bases, with 20 bases between. The CDR3 is made up of 18 amino acids. Germline CDR1 is SGDLS and CDR2 is YYNGEE. CDR3 sequence (DNA): TGTGCCAGCAGCGTAAGTGGCAGGGAAGGTCCCATCACAGATACGCAGTATTTT. Translated: CASSVSGREGPITDTQYF. Based on the CDR3 plus reference TRBV9 and TRBJ2-3, the full variable domain is DSGVTQTPKHLITATGQRVTLRCSPRSGDLSVYWYQQSLDQGLQFLIQYYNGEERAKGNILERFSAQQFPDLHSELNLSSLELGDSALYFCASSVSGREGPITDTQYFGPGTRLTVL.